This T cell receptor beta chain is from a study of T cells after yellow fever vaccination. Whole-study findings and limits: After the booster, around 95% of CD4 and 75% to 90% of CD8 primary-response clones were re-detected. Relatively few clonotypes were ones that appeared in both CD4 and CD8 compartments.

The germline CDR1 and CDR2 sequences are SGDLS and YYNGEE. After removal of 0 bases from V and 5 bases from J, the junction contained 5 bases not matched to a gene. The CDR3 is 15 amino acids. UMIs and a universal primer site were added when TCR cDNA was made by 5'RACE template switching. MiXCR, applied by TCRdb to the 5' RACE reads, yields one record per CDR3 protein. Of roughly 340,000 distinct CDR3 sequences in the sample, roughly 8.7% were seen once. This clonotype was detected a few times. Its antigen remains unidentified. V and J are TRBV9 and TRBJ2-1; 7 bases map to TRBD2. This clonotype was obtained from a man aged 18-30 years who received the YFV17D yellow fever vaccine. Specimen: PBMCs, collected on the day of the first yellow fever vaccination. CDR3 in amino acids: CASSVVSGLNNEQFF. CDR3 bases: TGTGCCAGCAGCGTAGTTAGCGGGCTAAACAATGAGCAGTTCTTC.